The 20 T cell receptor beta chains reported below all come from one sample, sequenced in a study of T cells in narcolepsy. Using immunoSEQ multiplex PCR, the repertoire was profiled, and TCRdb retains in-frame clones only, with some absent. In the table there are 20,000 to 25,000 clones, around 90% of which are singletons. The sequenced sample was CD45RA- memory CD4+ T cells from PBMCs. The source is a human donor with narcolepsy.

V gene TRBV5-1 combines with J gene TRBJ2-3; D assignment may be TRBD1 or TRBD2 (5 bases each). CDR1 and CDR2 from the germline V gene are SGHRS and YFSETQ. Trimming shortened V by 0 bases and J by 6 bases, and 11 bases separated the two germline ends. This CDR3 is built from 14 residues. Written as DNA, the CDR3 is TGCGCCAGCAGCTTGGACCTGGGGGACGATACGCAGTATTTT. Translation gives CASSLDLGDDTQYF. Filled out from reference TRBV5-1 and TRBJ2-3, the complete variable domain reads KAGVTQTPRYLIKTRGQQVTLSCSPISGHRSVSWYQQTPGQGLQFLFEYFSETQRNKGNFPGRFSGRQFSNSRSEMNVSTLELGDSALYLCASSLDLGDDTQYFGPGTRLTVL.

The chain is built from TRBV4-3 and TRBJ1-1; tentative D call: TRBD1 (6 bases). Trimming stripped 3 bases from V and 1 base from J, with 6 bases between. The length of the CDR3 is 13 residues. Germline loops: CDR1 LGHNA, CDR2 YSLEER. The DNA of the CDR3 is TGCGCCAGCAGCCAGGACAGGAACACTGAAGCTTTCTTT. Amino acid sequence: CASSQDRNTEAFF.

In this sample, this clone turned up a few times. CDR3 coding DNA: TGTGCCAGCAGCGCGGGGCCTGGGGGGGCCAACGTCCTGACTTTC. Translation: CASSAGPGGANVLTF. J is TRBJ2-6 and V is TRBV7-9; perhaps TRBD2 as D (6 bases). The CDR3 is made up of 15 amino acids. Trimming took 5 bases from V and 4 from J, leaving 12 bases between them. Germline V CDR1 and CDR2: SEHNR, FQNEAQ (reference sequence). Drawing the rest from reference TRBV7-9 and TRBJ2-6, the complete variable domain is DTGVSQNPRHKITKRGQNVTFRCDPISEHNRLYWYRQTLGQGPEFLTYFQNEAQLEKSRLLSDRFSAERPKGSFSTLEIQRTEQGDSAMYLCASSAGPGGANVLTFGAGSRLTVL.

This CDR3 is CASSGKGIGLSSYNEQFF. The CDR3 DNA sequence: TGTGCCAGCAGTGGGAAGGGGATAGGCCTCTCTTCCTACAATGAGCAGTTCTTC. This chain joins TRBV2 and TRBJ2-1; possibly TRBD1 for D (5 bases). There are 18 residues in the CDR3. CDR1 is SNHLY and CDR2 is FYNNEI in the germline V gene. V dropped 4 bases and J dropped 1 base, with 20 bases sitting between them.

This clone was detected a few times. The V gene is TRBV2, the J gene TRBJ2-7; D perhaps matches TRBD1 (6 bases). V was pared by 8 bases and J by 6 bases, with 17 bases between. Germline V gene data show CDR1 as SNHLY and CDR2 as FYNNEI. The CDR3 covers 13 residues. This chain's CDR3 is CASGGQLEGEQYF. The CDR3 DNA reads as TGTGCCAGCGGGGGCCAACTCGAGGGCGAGCAGTACTTC.

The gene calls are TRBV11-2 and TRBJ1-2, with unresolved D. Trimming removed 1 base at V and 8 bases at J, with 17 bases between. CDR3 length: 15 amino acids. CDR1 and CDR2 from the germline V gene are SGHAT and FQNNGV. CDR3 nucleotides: TGTGCCAGCAGCTTAGTGGTAGGGTGGCTGGGCGGCTACACCTTC. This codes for CASSLVVGWLGGYTF.

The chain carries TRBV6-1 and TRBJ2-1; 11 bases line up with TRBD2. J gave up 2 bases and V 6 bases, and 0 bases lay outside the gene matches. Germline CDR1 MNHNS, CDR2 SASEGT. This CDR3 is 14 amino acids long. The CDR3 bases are TGTGCCAGCAGACTAGCGGGAGCCTACAATGAGCAGTTCTTC. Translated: CASRLAGAYNEQFF.

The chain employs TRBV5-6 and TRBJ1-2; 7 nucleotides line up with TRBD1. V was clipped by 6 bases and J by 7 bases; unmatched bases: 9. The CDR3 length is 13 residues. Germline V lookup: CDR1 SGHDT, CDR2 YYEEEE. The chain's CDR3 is CASNRDRSSGYTF. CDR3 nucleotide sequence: TGTGCCAGCAACAGGGACAGAAGCTCTGGCTACACCTTC.

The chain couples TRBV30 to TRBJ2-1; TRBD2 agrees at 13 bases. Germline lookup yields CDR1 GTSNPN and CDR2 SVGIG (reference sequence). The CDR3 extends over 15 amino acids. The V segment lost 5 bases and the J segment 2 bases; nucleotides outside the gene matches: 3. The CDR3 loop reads CAWGGTSGAYNEQFF. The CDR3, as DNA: TGTGCCTGGGGGGGGACTAGCGGGGCCTACAATGAGCAGTTCTTC. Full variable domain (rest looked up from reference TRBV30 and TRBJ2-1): SQTIHQWPATLVQPVGSPLSLECTVEGTSNPNLYWYRQAAGRGLQLLFYSVGIGQISSEVPQNLSASRPQDRQFILSSKKLLLSDSGFYLCAWGGTSGAYNEQFFGPGTRLTVL.

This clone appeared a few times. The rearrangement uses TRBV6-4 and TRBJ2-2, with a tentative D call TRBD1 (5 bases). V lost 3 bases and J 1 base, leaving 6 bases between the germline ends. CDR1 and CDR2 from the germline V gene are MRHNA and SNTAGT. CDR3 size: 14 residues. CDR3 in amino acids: CASSEGQNTGELFF. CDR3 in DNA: TGTGCCAGCAGTGAAGGACAGAACACCGGGGAGCTGTTTTTT.

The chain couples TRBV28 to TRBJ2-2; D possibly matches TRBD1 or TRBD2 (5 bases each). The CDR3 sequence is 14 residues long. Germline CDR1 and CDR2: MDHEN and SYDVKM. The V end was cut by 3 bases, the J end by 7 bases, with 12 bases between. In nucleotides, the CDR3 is TGTGCCAGCAGTTTTGCAGGGACGGACGGGGAGCTGTTTTTT. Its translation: CASSFAGTDGELFF.

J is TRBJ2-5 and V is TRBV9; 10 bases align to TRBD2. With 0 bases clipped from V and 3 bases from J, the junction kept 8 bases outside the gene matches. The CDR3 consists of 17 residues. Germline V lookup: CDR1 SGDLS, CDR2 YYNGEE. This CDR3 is CASSVGASGGGEETQYF. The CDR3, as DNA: TGTGCCAGCAGCGTAGGAGCTAGCGGGGGAGGAGAAGAGACCCAGTACTTC.

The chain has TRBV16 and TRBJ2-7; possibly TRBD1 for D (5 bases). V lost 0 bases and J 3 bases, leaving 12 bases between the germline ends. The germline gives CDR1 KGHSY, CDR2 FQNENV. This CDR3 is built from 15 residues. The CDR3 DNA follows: TGTGCCAGCAGCCAATCCCAGGGTTTCATCTACGAGCAGTACTTC. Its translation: CASSQSQGFIYEQYF. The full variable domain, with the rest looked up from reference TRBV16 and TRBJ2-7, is GEEVAQTPKHLVRGEGQKAKLYCAPIKGHSYVFWYQQVLKNEFKFLISFQNENVFDETGMPKERFSAKCLPNSPCSLEIQATKLEDSAVYFCASSQSQGFIYEQYFGPGTRLTVT.

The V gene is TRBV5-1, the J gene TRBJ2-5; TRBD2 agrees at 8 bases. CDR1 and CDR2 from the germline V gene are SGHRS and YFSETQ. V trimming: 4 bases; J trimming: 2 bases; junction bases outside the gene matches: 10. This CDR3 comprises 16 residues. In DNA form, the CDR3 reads TGCGCCAGCAGCCGCGCCCCCCGGGAGGGGCAAGAGACCCAGTACTTC. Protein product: CASSRAPREGQETQYF.

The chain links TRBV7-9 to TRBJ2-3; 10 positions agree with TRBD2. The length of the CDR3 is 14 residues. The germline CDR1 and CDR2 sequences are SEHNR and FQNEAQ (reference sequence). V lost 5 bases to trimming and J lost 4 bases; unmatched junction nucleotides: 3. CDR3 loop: CASSTSGKADTQYF. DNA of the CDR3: TGTGCCAGCAGCACTAGCGGGAAGGCAGATACGCAGTATTTT.

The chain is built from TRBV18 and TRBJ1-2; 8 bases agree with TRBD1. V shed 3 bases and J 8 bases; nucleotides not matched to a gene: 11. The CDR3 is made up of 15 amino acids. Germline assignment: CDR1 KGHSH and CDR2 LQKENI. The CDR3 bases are TGTGCCAGCTCACCTTATGGACAGGGTCAGGGCGGCTACACCTTC. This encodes CASSPYGQGQGGYTF.

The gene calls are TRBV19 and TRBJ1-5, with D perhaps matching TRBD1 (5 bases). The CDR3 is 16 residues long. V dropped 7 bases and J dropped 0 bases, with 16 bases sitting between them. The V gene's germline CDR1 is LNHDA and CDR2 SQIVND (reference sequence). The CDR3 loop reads CASMGGDFYSNQPQHF. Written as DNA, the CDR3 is TGTGCCAGTATGGGGGGTGACTTTTATAGCAATCAGCCCCAGCATTTT. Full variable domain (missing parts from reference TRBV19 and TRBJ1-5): DGGITQSPKYLFRKEGQNVTLSCEQNLNHDAMYWYRQDPGQGLRLIYYSQIVNDFQKGDIAEGYSVSREKKESFPLTVTSAQKNPTAFYLCASMGGDFYSNQPQHFGDGTRLSIL.

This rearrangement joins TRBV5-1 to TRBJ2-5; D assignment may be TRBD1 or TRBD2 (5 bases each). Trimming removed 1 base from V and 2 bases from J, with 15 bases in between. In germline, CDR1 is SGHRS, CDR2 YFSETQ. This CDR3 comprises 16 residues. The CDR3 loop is CASSLTSRGSQETQYF. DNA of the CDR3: TGCGCCAGCAGCTTGACCTCCCGGGGCTCACAAGAGACCCAGTACTTC. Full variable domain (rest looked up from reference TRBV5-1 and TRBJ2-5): KAGVTQTPRYLIKTRGQQVTLSCSPISGHRSVSWYQQTPGQGLQFLFEYFSETQRNKGNFPGRFSGRQFSNSRSEMNVSTLELGDSALYLCASSLTSRGSQETQYFGPGTRLLVL.

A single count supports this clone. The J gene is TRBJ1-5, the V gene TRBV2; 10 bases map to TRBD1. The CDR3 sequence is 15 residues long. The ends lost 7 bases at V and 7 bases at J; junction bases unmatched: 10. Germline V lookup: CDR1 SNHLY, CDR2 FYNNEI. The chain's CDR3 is CASKEGQGRYQPQHF. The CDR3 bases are TGTGCCAGCAAGGAGGGACAGGGGAGATACCAGCCCCAGCATTTT.

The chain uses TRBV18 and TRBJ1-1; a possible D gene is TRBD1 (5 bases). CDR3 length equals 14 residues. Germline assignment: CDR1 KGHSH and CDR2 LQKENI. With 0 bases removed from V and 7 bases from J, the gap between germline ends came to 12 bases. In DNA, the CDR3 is TGTGCCAGCTCACCACCTAGCGACAGACGTGAAGCTTTCTTT. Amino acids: CASSPPSDRREAFF.